These 15 T cell receptor beta chains were all obtained from the same sample, sequenced in a study of graft-versus-host responses after intestinal transplantation. Antigen specificity for these receptors is unknown. This table comes from immunoSEQ multiplex PCR, and its TCRdb copy is limited to in-frame clones, with some not included. The profile covers tens of thousands of clones, with roughly 84% appearing a single time and about 8% taken by the ten largest. The source was unstimulated CD8+ T cells sorted from spleen or lymph node cells, collected before transplant. The receptors stem from a human donor who was the organ donor for an intestinal transplant.

The V call is TRBV6-1, the J call TRBJ2-7; the match to TRBD2 covers 9 bases. This CDR3 contains 14 residues. Germline V gives CDR1 MNHNS, CDR2 SASEGT. Unmatched junction bases numbered 4, after V lost 4 bases and J lost 3 bases. The CDR3 DNA reads as TGTGCCAGCAGTGGCAGCGGGGGGTTCTACGAGCAGTACTTC. Translated: CASSGSGGFYEQYF.

The chain employs TRBV6-1 and TRBJ1-1; D perhaps matches TRBD1 (5 bases). Per the germline V gene, CDR1 is MNHNS and CDR2 is SASEGT. The V end was cut by 6 bases, the J end by 1 base, with 9 bases between. The CDR3 is made up of 13 amino acids. The CDR3 loop reads CASRQATNTEAFF. The CDR3 region has the DNA TGTGCCAGCAGACAGGCGACGAACACTGAAGCTTTCTTT.

The V call is TRBV28, the J call TRBJ1-1, with D perhaps matching TRBD1 (6 bases). Germline CDR1 and CDR2: MDHEN and SYDVKM. Between the trimmed V and J ends, which lost 5 bases and 2 bases, there was a span of 15 bases. CDR3 size: 15 residues. CDR3 residues: CASSNERQANTEAFF. As DNA, the CDR3 is TGTGCCAGCAGTAATGAGCGACAGGCCAACACTGAAGCTTTCTTT.

The chain employs TRBV18 and TRBJ2-5; D may be TRBD2 (5 bases). The CDR3 extends over 15 amino acids. V lost 0 bases to trimming and J lost 3 bases, with 11 bases between them. Germline lookup yields CDR1 KGHSH and CDR2 LQKENI. CDR3 sequence: CASSPPVMGEETQYF. In DNA, the CDR3 is TGTGCCAGCTCACCACCGGTGATGGGAGAAGAGACCCAGTACTTC.

V and J are TRBV7-9 and TRBJ2-7, with unresolved D. V was pared by 5 bases and J by 6 bases, with 11 bases between. This CDR3 is built from 12 residues. Germline-derived CDR1 and CDR2 are SEHNR and FQNEAQ (reference sequence). The CDR3 nucleotides are TGTGCCAGCAGCGGGCAAAGGAGCGAGCAGTACTTC. This sequence encodes CASSGQRSEQYF.

As DNA, the CDR3 is TGTGCCAGCCAAACCTACGAGCAGTACTTC. Protein product: CASQTYEQYF. The rearrangement uses TRBV2 and TRBJ2-7; D gene ambiguous. V lost 8 bases, J lost 2 bases, and 4 bases lay in between. Germline CDR1 and CDR2: SNHLY and FYNNEI. The CDR3 is made up of 10 amino acids.

This chain uses TRBV6-1 with TRBJ2-7, with D possibly being TRBD1 (6 bases). The CDR3 totals 15 residues. The V end lost 3 bases, the J end lost 3 bases, and 15 bases lay between the germline ends. Germline CDR1 MNHNS, CDR2 SASEGT. The CDR3 DNA reads as TGTGCCAGCAGTGAGGGACCGGACAGATTCTACGAGCAGTACTTC. As protein: CASSEGPDRFYEQYF.

This clone was recorded only once. This rearrangement joins TRBV9 to TRBJ1-1, with D unclear. The germline CDR1 and CDR2 sequences are SGDLS and YYNGEE. Trimming took off 4 bases at V and 0 bases at J, with 10 bases between the two ends. The CDR3 consists of 14 residues. The CDR3 loop reads CASSQSSMNTEAFF. In DNA form, the CDR3 reads TGTGCCAGCAGCCAATCAAGCATGAACACTGAAGCTTTCTTT.

The chain has TRBV6-1 and TRBJ2-2; D remains ambiguous. Looked up from germline, CDR1 is MNHNS and CDR2 is SASEGT. The CDR3 covers 12 residues. Trimming took off 8 bases at V and 6 bases at J, with 10 bases between the two ends. The CDR3 region is CASRAFAGELFF. For the CDR3, the DNA is TGTGCCAGCCGAGCCTTTGCCGGGGAGCTGTTTTTT.

The chain recombines TRBV7-9 with TRBJ2-1, with 9 bases fitting TRBD2. J was trimmed by 7 bases and V by 3 bases; bases with no gene match: 19. From germline, CDR1 is SEHNR and CDR2 FQNEAQ (reference sequence). CDR3 length: 19 residues. This chain's CDR3 is CASSFMPAGGALGGNEQFF. The CDR3 nucleotides are TGTGCCAGCAGCTTTATGCCAGCGGGGGGAGCCCTTGGGGGGAATGAGCAGTTCTTC.

This clone has only one observation. Other DNA sequences within the sample encode an identical CDR3. The chain carries TRBV5-5 and TRBJ2-1; D tentatively fits TRBD1 or TRBD2 (5 bases each). CDR3 length: 12 amino acids. Trimming pared 0 bases from V and 8 bases from J, leaving 6 bases between. The germline gives CDR1 SGHKS, CDR2 YYEKEE (reference sequence). CDR3 nucleotides: TGTGCCAGCAGCTTGGGAGGGGATGAGCAGTTCTTC. It yields the protein CASSLGGDEQFF.

This chain links TRBV5-6 with TRBJ1-2, with no clear D. Germline V gene data show CDR1 as SGHDT and CDR2 as YYEEEE. The ends were cut back, 4 bases at V and 8 bases at J, with 21 bases in the middle. This CDR3 spans 15 amino acids. The CDR3 nucleotides are TGTGCCAGCAGCCTGAAAGGGTCTACATTAGGCGGCTACACCTTC. It codes for CASSLKGSTLGGYTF.

The chain carries TRBV12-5 and TRBJ2-5; D remains ambiguous. The CDR3 loop spans 11 amino acids. V was pared by 4 bases and J by 5 bases, with 5 bases between. Germline V lookup: CDR1 LGHNT, CDR2 FRNRAP. The CDR3 DNA follows: TGTGCTAGTGGTTATTGGGAGACCCAGTACTTC. Encoded protein: CASGYWETQYF.

A note on this clone: The DNA is left out, because the CDR3 cannot be placed on it with certainty; the CDR3 is given as TCRdb lists it. J is TRBJ2-1 and V is TRBV27; the table names TRBD2, a call not compared with the DNA. Per germline, CDR1 MNHEY and CDR2 SMNVEV (reference sequence). With termini counted, the CDR3 has 15 amino acids. CDR3 protein: CASSSSLAGGHEQFF.

The V call is TRBV7-6, the J call TRBJ2-1; 8 bases agree with TRBD1. The CDR3 is 13 amino acids. The germline V gene encodes CDR1 SGHVS and CDR2 FNYEAQ. V was clipped by 5 bases and J by 8 bases; unmatched bases: 5. CDR3 sequence: CASSVDRGDEQFF. The CDR3 DNA reads TGTGCCAGCAGCGTCGACAGGGGCGATGAGCAGTTCTTC.